A single sample gave rise to the 17 T cell receptor beta chains below, sequenced in a study of cytomegalovirus exposure and HLA in healthy donors. The primer mix had 60 Vbeta and 13 Jbeta primers. Clones were read by immunoSEQ multiplex PCR, and TCRdb kept only the in-frame ones, dropping some. Of fewer than 200,000 clones in the sample, roughly 80% were seen once. Sequencing input: PBMCs. All receptors come from a male donor in good health and CMV-seronegative.

V is TRBV6-5 and J is TRBJ1-3; the match to TRBD1 covers 7 bases. V dropped 8 bases and J dropped 4; count of bases not matched to a gene: 8. The CDR3 extends over 14 amino acids. Germline V gene lookup returns CDR1 MNHEY and CDR2 SVGAGI. The CDR3 region is CASLEGAGGNTIYF. The CDR3 DNA reads TGTGCCAGCCTTGAGGGGGCGGGCGGAAACACCATATATTTT.

The V call is TRBV6-5, the J call TRBJ2-7; tentatively, D is TRBD1 (6 bases). The CDR3 is made up of 13 amino acids. Trimming shortened V by 4 bases and J by 4 bases, and 11 bases separated the two germline ends. Germline V lookup: CDR1 MNHEY, CDR2 SVGAGI. As DNA, the CDR3 is TGTGCCAGCAGTTTACACAGGGAGTACGAGCAGTACTTC. Translation gives CASSLHREYEQYF.

This clone came up once. The chain carries TRBV2 and TRBJ1-2; D is ambiguous. Germline assignment: CDR1 SNHLY and CDR2 FYNNEI. The CDR3 runs 11 residues. Between the trimmed V and J ends, which lost 7 bases and 2 bases, there was a span of 5 bases. CDR3 coding DNA: TGTGCCAGCACTTTAAACTATGGCTACACCTTC. This sequence encodes CASTLNYGYTF.

V gene TRBV9 combines with J gene TRBJ2-3; weak D call: TRBD1 (5 bases). CDR3 length equals 16 residues. Between the trimmed V and J ends, which lost 0 bases and 2 bases, there was a span of 13 bases. Germline-derived CDR1 and CDR2 are SGDLS and YYNGEE. CDR3 sequence: CASSVVDQGFTDTQYF. As DNA, the CDR3 is TGTGCCAGCAGCGTAGTCGATCAGGGTTTCACAGATACGCAGTATTTT.

The rearrangement uses TRBV6-1 and TRBJ1-5, with D unclear. Germline V lookup: CDR1 MNHNS, CDR2 SASEGT. V shed 1 base and J shed 4 bases, with 8 bases lying between them. The CDR3 totals 14 residues. This chain's CDR3 is CASSEGVGNQPQHF. CDR3 sequence (DNA): TGTGCCAGCAGTGAAGGCGTCGGGAATCAGCCCCAGCATTTT.

The table lists this clone with a few counts. V and J are TRBV19 and TRBJ2-7, with D tentatively TRBD1 (7 bases). The germline V gene encodes CDR1 LNHDA and CDR2 SQIVND (reference sequence). The V end lost 10 bases, the J end lost 3 bases, and 19 bases lay between the germline ends. CDR3 size: 14 residues. CDR3 in DNA: TGTGCCACCCGAGGTGGAGGGGGCTTCTACGAGCAGTACTTC. Its translation is CATRGGGGFYEQYF.

The J gene is TRBJ1-3, the V gene TRBV5-8; 9 bases agree with TRBD1. With V trimmed by 4 bases and J by 4 bases, 3 bases remained unmatched. The CDR3 covers 14 residues. Germline values: CDR1 SGHTS, CDR2 YDEGEE. This CDR3 is CASSPQGAGNTIYF. CDR3 in DNA: TGTGCCAGCAGCCCACAGGGGGCGGGAAACACCATATATTTT.

The CDR3 DNA is TGTGCCAGCAGTCCCGTGGGCAGAACTACCGGGGAGCTGTTTTTT. This translates into CASSPVGRTTGELFF. V and J are TRBV6-6 and TRBJ2-2; D gene uncertain. The CDR3 length is 15 residues. Trimming removed 5 bases from V and 5 bases from J, with 15 bases in between. Germline V gene sequence: CDR1 MNHNY, CDR2 SVGAGI (reference sequence).

The chain carries TRBV6-6 and TRBJ2-5; tentatively, D is TRBD1 (6 bases). The CDR3 is 12 residues long. Germline V lookup: CDR1 MNHNY, CDR2 SVGAGI (reference sequence). Trimming removed 8 bases from V and 3 bases from J, with 10 bases in between. The CDR3 sequence is CASGPGEETQYF. The CDR3 DNA reads as TGTGCCAGCGGCCCAGGGGAAGAGACCCAGTACTTC.

The rearrangement uses TRBV5-1 and TRBJ1-2, with D possibly matching TRBD1 (5 bases). The CDR3 has 14 amino acids. The V and J ends lost 0 bases and 4 bases respectively, with 10 bases between them. Germline V lookup: CDR1 SGHRS, CDR2 YFSETQ. CDR3: CASSLEGRAYGYTF. CDR3 in DNA: TGCGCCAGCAGCTTGGAAGGCAGGGCCTATGGCTACACCTTC.

The chain has TRBV5-1 and TRBJ1-1, with 7 bases that match TRBD1. Losses at the gene ends were 5 bases for V and 1 base for J; bases not matched to a gene: 8. This CDR3 comprises 15 residues. Germline values: CDR1 SGHRS, CDR2 YFSETQ. The CDR3 reads CASSSPGQKNTEAFF. CDR3 in DNA: TGCGCCAGCAGTTCCCCGGGACAGAAGAACACTGAAGCTTTCTTT.

The chain combines TRBV2 with TRBJ2-2, with D possibly TRBD1 on 6 matching bases. Germline V gives CDR1 SNHLY, CDR2 FYNNEI. The CDR3 is 16 amino acids. V gave up 5 bases and J gave up 2 bases, with 15 bases separating them. CDR3 nucleotides: TGTGCCAGCAGTACTCAAGGACAGAGTAACACCGGGGAGCTGTTTTTT. It yields the protein CASSTQGQSNTGELFF.

The rearrangement joins TRBV19 to TRBJ1-5; 7 bases are a match to TRBD1. Per the germline V gene, CDR1 is LNHDA and CDR2 is SQIVND (reference sequence). The CDR3 contains 15 residues. V lost 4 bases to trimming and J lost 0 bases; unmatched junction nucleotides: 3. CDR3 amino acids: CASSKTGNSNQPQHF. CDR3 coding DNA: TGTGCCAGTAGTAAGACAGGGAATAGCAATCAGCCCCAGCATTTT.

This chain joins TRBV11-2 and TRBJ2-1, with 7 nucleotides matching TRBD2. This CDR3 region has 12 residues. The ends lost 5 bases at V and 12 bases at J; junction bases unmatched: 7. Germline V gene lookup returns CDR1 SGHAT and CDR2 FQNNGV. CDR3 in amino acids: CASSRERGVQFF. As DNA, the CDR3 is TGTGCCAGCAGCCGGGAACGGGGGGTGCAGTTCTTC.

This rearrangement joins TRBV27 to TRBJ2-5; perhaps TRBD1 as D (6 bases). V was pared by 6 bases and J by 9 bases, with 17 bases between. Germline values: CDR1 MNHEY, CDR2 SMNVEV (reference sequence). CDR3 size: 13 residues. CDR3 loop: CASSPDRLQAQYF. CDR3 nucleotide sequence: TGTGCCAGCAGCCCTGACAGGCTACAGGCCCAGTACTTC.

The chain joins TRBV7-6 to TRBJ2-7; 7 positions match TRBD1. Germline lookup yields CDR1 SGHVS and CDR2 FNYEAQ. This CDR3 is built from 14 residues. Trimming removed 4 bases from V and 0 bases from J; junction bases left unmatched: 3. The CDR3, as DNA: TGTGCCAGCAGCTGGGGACAGAGCTCCTACGAGCAGTACTTC. It yields the protein CASSWGQSSYEQYF.

The gene calls are TRBV19 and TRBJ2-1; TRBD1 agrees at 10 bases. CDR3 size: 16 residues. Unmatched junction bases numbered 7, after V lost 0 bases and J lost 8 bases. Germline loops: CDR1 LNHDA, CDR2 SQIVND (reference sequence). The CDR3 DNA reads as TGTGCCAGTAGTATAGATCGTGACAGGGGGCGGTATGAGCAGTTCTTC. It yields the protein CASSIDRDRGRYEQFF.